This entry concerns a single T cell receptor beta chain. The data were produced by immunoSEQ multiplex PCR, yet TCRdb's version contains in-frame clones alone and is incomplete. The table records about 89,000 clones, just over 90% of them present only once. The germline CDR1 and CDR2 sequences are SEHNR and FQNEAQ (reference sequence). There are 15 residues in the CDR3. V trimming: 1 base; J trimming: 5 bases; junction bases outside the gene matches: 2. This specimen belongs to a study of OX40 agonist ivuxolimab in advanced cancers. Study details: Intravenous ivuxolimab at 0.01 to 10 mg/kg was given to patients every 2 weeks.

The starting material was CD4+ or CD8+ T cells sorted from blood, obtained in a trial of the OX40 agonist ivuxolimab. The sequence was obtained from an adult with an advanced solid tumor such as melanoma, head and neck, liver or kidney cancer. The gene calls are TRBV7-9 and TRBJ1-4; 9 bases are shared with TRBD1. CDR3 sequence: CASSLDGTGNEKLFF. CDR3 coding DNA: TGTGCCAGCAGCTTAGACGGGACAGGGAATGAAAAACTGTTTTTT. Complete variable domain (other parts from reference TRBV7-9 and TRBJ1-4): DTGVSQNPRHKITKRGQNVTFRCDPISEHNRLYWYRQTLGQGPEFLTYFQNEAQLEKSRLLSDRFSAERPKGSFSTLEIQRTEQGDSAMYLCASSLDGTGNEKLFFGSGTQLSVL.